The 9 T cell receptor beta chains listed next were all sequenced from one sample in a study of identical twins. TCRdb analysed the 5' RACE reads with MiXCR anew, one entry per CDR3 protein. The table includes roughly 750,000 distinct CDR3 sequences, 21% detected once. The sample was also reused in another study, on T cells expressing NK-cell markers.

Sequenced: PBMCs. These TCRs come from a woman between 18 and 29 years old in good health.

This clonotype was seen many times. The V call is TRBV5-1, the J call TRBJ1-1; D is undetermined. This CDR3 contains 14 residues. V lost 0 bases and J lost 1, with 7 bases in between. Germline-derived CDR1 and CDR2 are SGHRS and YFSETQ. DNA of the CDR3: TGCGCCAGCAGCTTGGGGCAGACGAACACTGAAGCTTTCTTT. Translated: CASSLGQTNTEAFF.

This chain uses TRBV12-3 or TRBV12-4 with TRBJ1-1; TRBD1 is a possible D gene (6 bases). V was cut by 7 bases and J by 1 base, with 13 bases left in between. The length of the CDR3 is 14 residues. The DNA for the CDR3 is TGTGCCAGCACCCTAAGGGGGGGGAACACTGAAGCTTTCTTT. This codes for CASTLRGGNTEAFF.

This clonotype was seen more than once but under ten times. The rearrangement joins TRBV20-1 to TRBJ2-7; the D is unclear. The CDR3 contains 15 residues. The V end lost 5 bases, the J end lost 0 bases, and 17 bases lay between the germline ends. CDR1 DFQATT and CDR2 SNEGSKA come from the germline V gene (reference sequence). Here the CDR3 reads CSAPGYGVGSYEQYF. The DNA of the CDR3 is TGCAGTGCTCCGGGCTATGGAGTTGGCTCCTACGAGCAGTACTTC.

The chain carries TRBV12-3 or TRBV12-4 and TRBJ2-5; the D gene is possibly TRBD1 (5 bases). The CDR3 totals 14 residues. Trimming removed 3 bases at V and 1 base at J, with 9 bases between. CDR3 protein: CASSLTAFQETQYF. The DNA for the CDR3 is TGTGCCAGCAGTTTGACAGCCTTCCAAGAGACCCAGTACTTC.

The chain uses TRBV27 and TRBJ2-1; TRBD1 aligns across 9 bases. J gave up 4 bases and V 6 bases, and 7 bases lay outside the gene matches. The CDR3 contains 15 residues. CDR1 is MNHEY and CDR2 is SMNVEV in the germline V gene (reference sequence). The CDR3 bases are TGTGCCAGCAGGCCTCCGGGACAGGGTTACAATGAGCAGTTCTTC. It translates to CASRPPGQGYNEQFF.

The V and J genes are TRBV5-1 and TRBJ1-5; no clear D. Germline loops: CDR1 SGHRS, CDR2 YFSETQ. V was clipped by 0 bases and J by 11 bases, with 12 bases between them. The CDR3 spans 13 residues. The CDR3 loop reads CASSLDGFGTQHF. The CDR3 DNA is TGCGCCAGCAGCTTGGACGGGTTTGGGACCCAGCATTTT.

This clonotype appeared a few times. This chain uses TRBV6-2 or TRBV6-3 with TRBJ1-1; D unclear. V was shortened by 0 bases and J by 4 bases, with 9 bases between the two germline ends. CDR1 is MNHEY, CDR2 SVGEGT, per germline. The CDR3 covers 14 residues. The CDR3 DNA is TGTGCCAGCAGTTACTCAGTGGGGAGCACTGAAGCTTTCTTT. Protein: CASSYSVGSTEAFF.

This clonotype has at least ten counts. The gene calls are TRBV9 and TRBJ2-1; 12 nucleotides align to TRBD2. CDR3 length: 15 amino acids. The germline gives CDR1 SGDLS, CDR2 YYNGEE. Trimming at V came to 3 bases and at J to 7 bases, leaving 5 bases not matched to a gene. This chain's CDR3 is CASSATSGGVNEQFF. The CDR3 nucleotides are TGTGCCAGCAGCGCGACTAGCGGGGGAGTGAATGAGCAGTTCTTC.

Here the CDR3 DNA reads TGTGCCACCAGCTCCCCCGGGACTAACGACGAGCAGTACTTC. This sequence encodes CATSSPGTNDEQYF. J is TRBJ2-7 and V is TRBV15; 7 nucleotides agree with TRBD2. The V gene's germline CDR1 is LNHNV and CDR2 YYDKDF (reference sequence). This CDR3 contains 14 residues. V dropped 5 bases and J dropped 5; count of bases not matched to a gene: 9.